These 10 T cell receptor beta chains share one sample of origin, sequenced in a study of blood T cell repertoires in COVID-19. Repertoires were generated with immunoSEQ multiplex PCR, while TCRdb's copy carries only in-frame clones and drops some. The sample contains approximately 230,000 clones, around nine tenths of which appear only once. Sequencing was carried out using peripheral blood. Every receptor here comes from a young man with active or convalescent COVID-19.

This chain links TRBV5-5 with TRBJ2-3; 7 bases map to TRBD1. The germline CDR1 and CDR2 sequences are SGHKS and YYEKEE (reference sequence). The CDR3 sequence is 20 residues long. V lost 4 bases and J lost 0; bases outside the gene matches: 20. The DNA for the CDR3 is TGTGCCAGCAGCCGTGAGGGGGCGGAATCCTGGGATACTAGCACAGATACGCAGTATTTT. It is translated as CASSREGAESWDTSTDTQYF. The full variable domain, in which reference TRBV5-5 and TRBJ2-3 provide the parts outside the CDR3, is DAGVTQSPTHLIKTRGQQVTLRCSPISGHKSVSWYQQVLGQGPQFIFQYYEKEERGRGNFPDRFSARQFPNYSSELNVNALLLGDSALYLCASSREGAESWDTSTDTQYFGPGTRLTVL.

The CDR3 bases are TGTGCCAGCAGCTTAGGACGACAGATACTCTATGGCTACACCTTC. Encoded protein: CASSLGRQILYGYTF. The rearrangement joins TRBV13 to TRBJ1-2; maybe TRBD1 (5 bases). This CDR3 has 15 residues. In germline, CDR1 is PRHDT, CDR2 FYEKMQ (reference sequence). V was clipped by 0 bases and J by 4 bases, with 12 bases between them.

The chain joins TRBV7-3 to TRBJ2-3; 9 bases align to TRBD2. The V and J ends lost 3 bases and 3 bases, in that order; junction bases with no gene match: 7. This CDR3 is 16 amino acids long. Germline values: CDR1 SGHTA, CDR2 FQGTGA. CDR3 nucleotides: TGTGCCAGCAGCTTTGGGTTTAGCGGGGGAACAGATACGCAGTATTTT. Its translation is CASSFGFSGGTDTQYF.

The chain has TRBV25-1 and TRBJ1-4; 9 nucleotides line up with TRBD1. The ends lost 3 bases at V and 7 bases at J; junction bases unmatched: 6. CDR3 length equals 15 residues. CDR1 is MGHDK and CDR2 is SYGVNS in the germline V gene. Written as DNA, the CDR3 is TGTGCCAGCAGTGATAGACAGGGGGTCAGTGAAAAACTGTTTTTT. This codes for CASSDRQGVSEKLFF.

This chain uses TRBV13 with TRBJ2-5; D is perhaps TRBD2 (5 bases). The V and J ends lost 1 base and 5 bases respectively, with 8 bases between them. The germline gives CDR1 PRHDT, CDR2 FYEKMQ (reference sequence). This CDR3 region has 13 residues. DNA of the CDR3: TGTGCCAGCAGCTTAGAGGCGGGTGAGACCCAGTACTTC. Its protein is CASSLEAGETQYF.

The rearrangement links TRBV24-1 to TRBJ2-7; 9 bases match TRBD1. The germline gives CDR1 KGHDR, CDR2 SFDVKD. This CDR3 comprises 17 residues. V shed 2 bases and J 2 bases; nucleotides not matched to a gene: 9. The CDR3 region has the DNA TGTGCCACCAGTGATTCCCTAACGGGGACAGGGACCTACGAGCAGTACTTC. It translates to CATSDSLTGTGTYEQYF.

This chain connects TRBV6-5 to TRBJ1-2, with 7 bases lining up with TRBD1. There are 15 residues in the CDR3. The germline V gene has CDR1 MNHEY and CDR2 SVGAGI. J gave up 8 bases and V 4 bases, and 13 bases lay outside the gene matches. CDR3 nucleotides: TGTGCCAGCAGTTCCGCTTCAACAGGGGCGGGAGGCTACACCTTC. As protein: CASSSASTGAGGYTF.

By its share, this clone is medium-sized (0.01 to 0.1%). V gene TRBV5-4 combines with J gene TRBJ1-2; D not resolved. V was shortened by 0 bases and J by 4 bases, with 7 bases between the two germline ends. CDR3 size: 13 residues. The V gene's germline CDR1 is SGHNT and CDR2 YYREEE (reference sequence). CDR3 in amino acids: CASSLASRYGYTF. Written as DNA, the CDR3 is TGTGCCAGCAGCTTGGCCAGTCGCTATGGCTACACCTTC.

The rearrangement uses TRBV2 and TRBJ2-1, with 11 nucleotides matching TRBD2. V gave up 6 bases and J gave up 8 bases; unmatched junction bases: 12. This CDR3 has 16 residues. Germline V gene data show CDR1 as SNHLY and CDR2 as FYNNEI. CDR3 coding DNA: TGTGCCAGCAGAAAAGCCCTACTAGCGGGAGCGGATGAGCAGTTCTTC. As protein: CASRKALLAGADEQFF. The variable domain in full, completed from reference TRBV2 and TRBJ2-1, reads EPEVTQTPSHQVTQMGQEVILRCVPISNHLYFYWYRQILGQKVEFLVSFYNNEISEKSEIFDDQFSVERPDGSNFTLKIRSTKLEDSAMYFCASRKALLAGADEQFFGPGTRLTVL.

The chain couples TRBV5-4 to TRBJ2-3; the D gene is possibly TRBD2 (5 bases). This CDR3 contains 13 residues. The germline V gene encodes CDR1 SGHNT and CDR2 YYREEE (reference sequence). The germline V and J ends were trimmed by 1 base and 6 bases, with 9 bases remaining between them. The CDR3 DNA is TGTGCCAGCAGCTTGAGCCTAGCTGATACGCAGTATTTT. Its translation: CASSLSLADTQYF. Combining the CDR3 with reference TRBV5-4 and TRBJ2-3 gives the whole variable domain ETGVTQSPTHLIKTRGQQVTLRCSSQSGHNTVSWYQQALGQGPQFIFQYYREEENGRGNFPPRFSGLQFPNYSSELNVNALELDDSALYLCASSLSLADTQYFGPGTRLTVL.